The clone carrying this TCR beta chain has only a few counts. Antigen specificity is unknown. Germline CDR1 reads SGHAT; CDR2 reads FQNNGV. The CDR3 is made up of 9 amino acids. Trimming took off 8 bases at V and 7 bases at J, with 4 bases between the two ends. The data stem from a study of esophageal squamous cell carcinoma under preoperative chemotherapy. Findings and caveats of the study: Tumor-infiltrating lymphocytes showed no significant post-chemotherapy TCR diversity increase, unlike peripheral T cells.

MiXCR, applied by TCRdb to the PCR reads, yields one record per CDR3 protein. The sample has approximately 19,000 distinct CDR3 sequences, just over 45% seen once. The time point was: after preoperative PTX-NDP chemotherapy. This TCR derives from a human donor with esophageal squamous cell carcinoma. The donor label of this sample is uncertain. V gene TRBV11-2 combines with J gene TRBJ2-3, with D unresolved. Sampling took place from a patient given preoperative chemotherapy. In DNA form, the CDR3 reads TGTGCCAGCGGCTATACGCAGTATTTT. Translation gives CASGYTQYF.